The 28 T cell receptor beta chains presented below share a single source sample, sequenced in a study of blood T cells in healthy people across ages. Then a second PCR, running about 7 to 11 cycles, was carried out with a sample-barcoded 5' primer and a J-beta primer mix. TCRdb reanalysed the 5' RACE reads using MiXCR and keeps one entry per CDR3 protein. The profile shows 1.5 million to 2 million distinct CDR3 sequences, roughly 30% of them singletons. The sequenced sample was blood. The source of these receptors is a woman in her thirties in good health.

This clonotype was seen a few times. J is TRBJ2-7 and V is TRBV11-3; 9 bases fit TRBD1. This CDR3 region has 16 residues. Germline V CDR1 and CDR2: SGHNT, YENEEA. V shed 1 base and J 3 bases; nucleotides not matched to a gene: 7. The CDR3 loop reads CASSLVEQGASYEQYF. The CDR3 DNA reads TGTGCCAGCAGCTTAGTGGAACAGGGGGCAAGCTACGAGCAGTACTTC.

This clonotype was detected only a few times. The rearrangement uses TRBV7-9 and TRBJ1-2; 7 bases are shared with TRBD1. This CDR3 is 15 amino acids long. CDR1 is SEHNR, CDR2 FQNEAQ, per germline (reference sequence). The J segment lost 3 bases and the V segment lost 5 bases, leaving 9 bases of the junction unmatched. CDR3 in amino acids: CASSPRDRSHYGYTF. The CDR3 coding sequence is TGTGCCAGCAGCCCCCGGGACAGAAGTCACTATGGCTACACCTTC.

This clonotype was recorded a few times. The chain is built from TRBV2 and TRBJ1-1, with D perhaps TRBD1 (6 bases). From germline, CDR1 is SNHLY and CDR2 FYNNEI. The CDR3 consists of 12 residues. V was shortened by 6 bases and J by 8 bases, with 13 bases between the two germline ends. CDR3 amino acids: CASSQDSLEAFF. As DNA, the CDR3 is TGTGCCAGCAGCCAGGACAGTCTGGAAGCTTTCTTT.

This clonotype was picked up a small number of times. V gene TRBV6-4 combines with J gene TRBJ2-7; TRBD2 matches at 8 bases. Germline CDR1 reads MRHNA; CDR2 reads SNTAGT. J gave up 1 base and V 2 bases, and 10 bases lay outside the gene matches. This CDR3 has 17 residues. The CDR3 reads CASSDPTPRGASYEQYF. DNA for the CDR3: TGTGCCAGCAGTGACCCAACCCCGCGGGGGGCGTCCTACGAGCAGTACTTC.

V and J are TRBV4-2 and TRBJ2-5, with 7 bases lining up with TRBD2. The trim removed 0 bases at V and 5 bases at J, leaving 9 bases unmatched. Per germline, CDR1 LGHNA and CDR2 YNFKEQ. CDR3 length equals 16 residues. CDR3 nucleotides: TGTGCCAGCAGCCAAGAATCACTAGCGTCGGGGGAGACCCAGTACTTC. Its translation is CASSQESLASGETQYF.

The chain has TRBV20-1 and TRBJ2-7; 7 bases are shared with TRBD1. Germline CDR1 DFQATT, CDR2 SNEGSKA (reference sequence). The CDR3 spans 14 residues. The ends lost 3 bases at V and 0 bases at J; junction bases unmatched: 5. The CDR3 here is CSARTGTASYEQYF. CDR3 nucleotide sequence: TGCAGTGCTAGGACCGGGACAGCCTCCTACGAGCAGTACTTC.

This chain connects TRBV4-1 to TRBJ1-5, with 8 bases fitting TRBD1. Germline V lookup: CDR1 MGHRA, CDR2 YSYEKL. J lost 7 bases, V lost 2 bases, and 4 bases had no gene match. The CDR3 runs 14 residues. CDR3 sequence (DNA): TGCGCCAGCAGCCAACGACAGGGGCAACAGCCCCAGCATTTT. The encoded protein is CASSQRQGQQPQHF.

This clonotype came up a few times. The V and J genes are TRBV28 and TRBJ2-1; 7 bases map to TRBD2. J lost 5 bases, V lost 5 bases, and 3 bases had no gene match. This CDR3 comprises 13 residues. Germline V gene sequence: CDR1 MDHEN, CDR2 SYDVKM. Here the CDR3 reads CASSVLADNEQFF. The CDR3 DNA follows: TGTGCCAGCAGTGTGCTAGCGGACAATGAGCAGTTCTTC.

The chain carries TRBV5-1 and TRBJ2-7; 8 bases are a match to TRBD1. Looked up from germline, CDR1 is SGHRS and CDR2 is YFSETQ. V lost 6 bases, J lost 3 bases, and 11 bases stayed unmatched. The CDR3 is 15 residues long. In DNA, the CDR3 is TGCGCCAGCACCCCTTCAGGGGGCCACAGCTACGAGCAGTACTTC. Residues: CASTPSGGHSYEQYF.

The V call is TRBV4-2, the J call TRBJ1-2, with TRBD1 as a possible D gene (5 bases). The CDR3 has 16 amino acids. The germline V and J ends were trimmed by 7 bases and 1 base, with 19 bases remaining between them. Germline-derived CDR1 and CDR2 are LGHNA and YNFKEQ. CDR3 sequence (DNA): TGTGCCAGCAACTGGGAGAGGGACGCCTATAACTATGGCTACACCTTC. Amino acid sequence: CASNWERDAYNYGYTF.

The chain carries TRBV6-6 and TRBJ2-5; the match to TRBD2 covers 7 bases. J gave up 2 bases and V 0 bases, and 6 bases lay outside the gene matches. The germline V gene encodes CDR1 MNHNY and CDR2 SVGAGI (reference sequence). The CDR3 is made up of 16 amino acids. CDR3 amino acids: CASSYSLAETQETQYF. CDR3 in DNA: TGTGCCAGCAGTTACTCGCTAGCGGAAACTCAAGAGACCCAGTACTTC.

This clonotype was seen only a few times. CDR3: CASSQGLAGDGNEQFF. The CDR3 DNA reads TGCGCCAGCAGCCAAGGACTAGCGGGAGATGGCAATGAGCAGTTCTTC. The chain couples TRBV4-1 to TRBJ2-1; TRBD2 agrees at 12 bases. V was pared by 1 base and J by 6 bases, with 4 bases of the junction left unmatched. Per germline, CDR1 MGHRA and CDR2 YSYEKL. The CDR3 totals 16 residues.

This sequence joins TRBV20-1 and TRBJ1-5, with TRBD1 matching 10 bases. The V gene's germline CDR1 is DFQATT and CDR2 SNEGSKA (reference sequence). With 4 bases clipped from V and 5 bases from J, the junction kept 8 bases outside the gene matches. The CDR3 has 15 residues. The CDR3 protein is CSATTRQGADQPQHF. The CDR3, as DNA: TGCAGTGCTACCACCCGACAGGGGGCGGATCAGCCCCAGCATTTT.

The chain couples TRBV29-1 to TRBJ1-4; D might be TRBD1 (6 bases). Germline V CDR1 and CDR2: SQVTM, ANQGSEA. The CDR3 is 12 amino acids. V lost 6 bases to trimming and J lost 3 bases, with 8 bases between them. CDR3 sequence: CSVAGANEKLFF. The CDR3 nucleotides are TGCAGCGTGGCAGGGGCTAATGAAAAACTGTTTTTT.

This clonotype occurred once. A junction boundary mismatches the germline segment, possibly from a read error. The rearrangement uses TRBV7-9 and TRBJ2-7; the match to TRBD1 covers 9 bases. This CDR3 has 15 residues. Germline V lookup: CDR1 SEHNR, CDR2 FQNEAQ (reference sequence). Here the CDR3 reads CAGSSTGTGNYEQYF. The CDR3 nucleotides are TGTGCCGGCAGTTCGACCGGGACAGGGAACTACGAGCAGTACTTC. The variable domain in full, completed from reference TRBV7-9 and TRBJ2-7, reads DTGVSQNPRHKITKRGQNVTFRCDPISEHNRLYWYRQTLGQGPEFLTYFQNEAQLEKSRLLSDRFSAERPKGSFSTLEIQRTEQGDSAMYLCAGSSTGTGNYEQYFGPGTRLTVT.

This clonotype was counted a few times. The chain combines TRBV24-1 with TRBJ2-1, with D possibly TRBD1 on 6 matching bases. Germline assignment: CDR1 KGHDR and CDR2 SFDVKD. The V gene lost 1 base and the J gene lost 4 bases, with 13 bases spanning the gap. This CDR3 is 16 amino acids long. CDR3 amino acids: CATSDFTGNEYNEQFF. As DNA, the CDR3 is TGTGCCACCAGTGATTTCACAGGGAATGAATACAATGAGCAGTTCTTC.

This clonotype was counted only a few times. The V gene is TRBV30, the J gene TRBJ2-1, with TRBD2 identical over 10 bases. Germline CDR1 GTSNPN, CDR2 SVGIG (reference sequence). There are 14 residues in the CDR3. Trimming removed 6 bases from V and 6 bases from J; junction bases left unmatched: 8. In DNA, the CDR3 is TGTGCCTGCCAAGCGGGAGGGCCCCTCAATGAGCAGTTCTTC. This sequence encodes CACQAGGPLNEQFF.

The CDR3 loop is CASSFRVGRGYQETQYF. In DNA, the CDR3 is TGTGCCAGCAGTTTTCGAGTGGGAAGAGGGTACCAAGAGACCCAGTACTTC. The gene calls are TRBV28 and TRBJ2-5, with a tentative D call TRBD2 (5 bases). CDR3 length: 17 residues. Trimming left V 3 bases short and J 0 bases short, with 17 bases between. CDR1 is MDHEN and CDR2 is SYDVKM in the germline V gene.

A remark on this clonotype: A much larger clone differs by one base, so this may be a read error. The chain employs TRBV4-1 and TRBJ2-1, with 11 bases identical to TRBD1. V gave up 4 bases and J gave up 6 bases; unmatched junction bases: 5. The length of the CDR3 is 15 residues. Germline assignment: CDR1 MGHRA and CDR2 YSYEKL. In DNA, the CDR3 is TGCGCCAGCAGCCTCGGGACAGGGGGTTGCAATGAGCAGTTCTTC. Protein product: CASSLGTGGCNEQFF.

The J gene is TRBJ2-1, the V gene TRBV27; D tentatively fits TRBD1 or TRBD2 (5 bases each). Germline V gives CDR1 MNHEY, CDR2 SMNVEV (reference sequence). The V end lost 5 bases, the J end lost 4 bases, and 18 bases lay between the germline ends. The CDR3 runs to 16 residues. Here the CDR3 DNA reads TGTGCCAGCAGTCCTTCCGTGGGGGAGAAGTACAATGAGCAGTTCTTC. This encodes CASSPSVGEKYNEQFF.

This clonotype was seen only once. The chain uses TRBV2 and TRBJ2-6; 11 positions match TRBD2. This CDR3 has 18 residues. Looked up from germline, CDR1 is SNHLY and CDR2 is FYNNEI. The trim removed 0 bases at V and 4 bases at J, leaving 5 bases unmatched. As DNA, the CDR3 is TGTGCCAGCAGTGAAGCTACTAGCGGGGGATCCGGGGCCAACGTCCTGACTTTC. Translated: CASSEATSGGSGANVLTF.

Of note for this clonotype: The junction shows a germline mismatch at one end, possibly a read error. The chain employs TRBV20-1 and TRBJ2-4; D is tentatively TRBD1 or TRBD2 (5 bases each). The closer fit of TRBJ2-7 to the DNA end suggests the J call may be wrong. The germline V gene encodes CDR1 DFQATT and CDR2 SNEGSKA (reference sequence). The CDR3 sequence is 16 residues long. The CDR3 coding sequence is TGCAGTGCCAGAGACCGGGACCGAACCGACAGCAACGAGCAGTACTTC. Residues: CSARDRDRTDSNEQYF.

The chain is built from TRBV6-2 or TRBV6-3 and TRBJ2-6; D may correspond to TRBD1 or TRBD2 (5 bases each). This CDR3 spans 19 amino acids. Deletions cut 3 bases from V and 0 bases from J, with 18 bases between. Looked up from germline, CDR1 is MNHEY and CDR2 is SVGEGT. Here the CDR3 DNA reads TGTGCCAGCAGTTATTTGAGGGGTTGGGAAAACTCTGGGGCCAACGTCCTGACTTTC. It yields the protein CASSYLRGWENSGANVLTF.

This clonotype was found a few times. This rearrangement joins TRBV5-1 to TRBJ1-1, with a tentative D call TRBD1 (5 bases). V gave up 1 base and J gave up 0 bases, with 13 bases separating them. The germline gives CDR1 SGHRS, CDR2 YFSETQ. The CDR3 contains 16 residues. CDR3 nucleotide sequence: TGCGCCAGCAGCTTGATTAGGGGACCCATGAACACTGAAGCTTTCTTT. This sequence encodes CASSLIRGPMNTEAFF.

The gene calls are TRBV20-1 and TRBJ1-5; D gene uncertain. Per the germline V gene, CDR1 is DFQATT and CDR2 is SNEGSKA (reference sequence). There are 12 residues in the CDR3. V was shortened by 6 bases and J by 5 bases, with 11 bases between the two germline ends. As DNA, the CDR3 is TGCAGTGCCGACACGACGCATCAGCCCCAGCATTTT. Translating it yields CSADTTHQPQHF.

In DNA form, the CDR3 reads TGTGCCAGCAGCTTAAGCGCGGGGGCGGATCTACAAGAGACCCAGTACTTC. Protein product: CASSLSAGADLQETQYF. J is TRBJ2-5 and V is TRBV7-9, with D possibly matching TRBD2 (7 bases). V was pared by 2 bases and J by 2 bases, with 18 bases between. This CDR3 has 17 residues. Germline lookup yields CDR1 SEHNR and CDR2 FQNEAQ (reference sequence).

The gene calls are TRBV5-4 and TRBJ2-2; D unclear. There are 14 residues in the CDR3. Germline V gives CDR1 SGHNT, CDR2 YYREEE (reference sequence). V lost 0 bases to trimming and J lost 2 bases, with 5 bases between them. CDR3 loop: CASSLAHNTGELFF. In DNA form, the CDR3 reads TGTGCCAGCAGCTTGGCCCACAACACCGGGGAGCTGTTTTTT.

J is TRBJ2-3 and V is TRBV5-1, with 10 bases identical to TRBD2. The V gene end was trimmed by 1 base and the J gene end by 5 bases; junction bases not matched to a gene: 4. Germline loops: CDR1 SGHRS, CDR2 YFSETQ. This CDR3 spans 15 amino acids. The CDR3 coding sequence is TGCGCCAGCAGCTTGTCTAGCGGGAGTTTAGATACGCAGTATTTT. Protein sequence: CASSLSSGSLDTQYF. The full variable domain, its missing parts supplied by reference TRBV5-1 and TRBJ2-3, is KAGVTQTPRYLIKTRGQQVTLSCSPISGHRSVSWYQQTPGQGLQFLFEYFSETQRNKGNFPGRFSGRQFSNSRSEMNVSTLELGDSALYLCASSLSSGSLDTQYFGPGTRLTVL.